This T cell receptor beta chain was profiled in a study of shared clonotypes between healthy human individuals (dated by TCRdb to the early 2020s). About the study as a whole: The cohort comprised two women and a few men aged 18 to 49 years. For each donor, three plates each were used for CD4 naive and CD4 memory, two plates were used for CD8 naive, and one plate was used for CD8 memory. Per donor, leukapheresis produced somewhere between about 0.94 and 9 billion PBMCs. Blood TCR repertoires of about 5 healthy adults were deeply sequenced to estimate repertoire size and the extent of clonotype sharing between individuals. To increase sequencing depth and limit assay-specific biases, TCR repertoire library preparation and sequencing were carried out by different laboratories using diverse techniques. Overall results and qualifications from the work: Higher generation probabilities were observed for clonotypes shared by all four sorted-subset donors than for non-shared clonotypes. Estimated clonotype richness was generally larger for naive than for memory subsets. Incomplete sequencing was indicated by rarefaction of sorted-subset datasets, despite the large sequencing depth. The small number of donors limited the genetic and exposure-history diversity represented. Pairwise subsampling indicated that sequencing depth was expected to affect the degree of clonotype sharing among donors. About 5% of naive CD4, 3.5% of naive CD8, roughly 2.4% of memory CD4, and less than 0.45% of memory CD8 clonotypes were shared across a few donors. Sampling was restricted to blood, and TCR repertoires in tissues likely differ from the TCR repertoires found in blood.

Donors were healthy HIV-negative adults with no recently reported acute infections or vaccinations. Only Caucasian adults living in Nashville, Tennessee, USA were represented among the donors. CD4+ T cells were enriched through magnetic negative selection, after which naive cells were positively selected on CD45RA and the remaining negative fraction served as the memory subset. After blood collection by leukapheresis, PBMCs were isolated using Ficoll-Histopaque density gradient centrifugation and then cryopreserved in the vapor phase of liquid nitrogen. Analytical flow cytometry was used to check the purity and quantity of each magnetically sorted T cell population. From each sorted fraction, genomic DNA was isolated and quantified by UV absorbance on a Nanodrop 2000c. Points on this clone: The target of this receptor is not known. Base qualities are not at hand, and no much larger clone is one base apart.

The CDR3 runs 14 residues from the cysteine to the phenylalanine. Only the CDR3 part of the read is kept: 42 bases, read in frame from the first base. Trimmed from V: 4 bases; trimmed from J: 4 bases; junction bases lacking a gene match: 6. CDR1 and CDR2, per the germline V gene (reference sequence), are WNHNN and SYGVQD. TCR CDR3 regions were amplified from genomic DNA by multiplex PCR using the deep immunoSEQ assay. Genomic DNA extracted from each cell subset was distributed evenly over all wells of several immunoSEQ 96-well plates, and each plate served as one replicate. For sorted subsets, each replicate PCR was loaded with around 220 ng genomic DNA, equivalent to about 30,000 T cell genomes. Purified libraries were measured with a Qubit 3.0 fluorometer, size-checked on a Bioanalyzer 2100, and measured again with the KAPA Library Quantification kit. Each immunoSEQ 96-well plate was sequenced on its own single-read 150-cycle Illumina NextSeq 550 flow cell. The authors' analysis ran thus. Because the immunoSEQ output held only junctional sequences and lacked quality scores, the filtering could not match the filtering applied to full-length reads. Sequences were annotated with PyIR, a Python wrapper for IgBLAST v1.9, using IMGT germline references to assign V/J genes and CDR3. Any read was removed if the V/J assignment was weak (E-value above 1e-6), the CDR3 was missing, or the read contained stop codons, out-of-frame junctions, or ambiguous translated residues. V3J clonotypes were defined by identical inferred V gene, J gene, and CDR3 amino acid sequence. The percentage overlap between two repertoires was calculated by dividing the number of shared unique clonotypes by the size of the smaller repertoire. Three approaches were used to assess repertoire richness: RTK rarefaction, the Chao1 estimator, and Recon v2.1 estimates of unobserved clonotypes. Generation probabilities were computed with OLGA for all TCRbeta clonotypes obtained by the gDNA method from a handful of donors. In TCRdb, the immuneACCESS table is reduced to in-frame sequences with V and J assigned. These tables do not hold every clone; where another copy was compared, an unresolved V gene accounts for under half, and the others remain unexplained. V and J calls and clone size follow that table, whereas D and trimming were derived from the DNA. Here the sample has 2 million to 2.5 million clones; around 95% occur a single time. Around 0.13% of the sample rests with the top ten.

Sequencing input: naive CD4+ T cells sorted from blood. The cell subset or site label corresponds to: CD45RA+ positively selected. The chain joins TRBV10-1 to TRBJ1-1; 7 central nucleotides agree with TRBD1. This receptor was taken from a man between 18 and 35 years old in good health. The CDR3 protein is CASSANRGGTEAFF. The DNA reads TGCGCCAGCAGTGCGAACAGGGGAGGCACTGAAGCTTTCTTT.